This TCR beta chain was documented in a study of T cell clonotyping in hematopoietic cell transplantation. Worth noting for this clone: No antigen is known for it.

General study results and limits: Broader posttransplant TCR repertoire diversity was predicted by graft donor and pretransplant recipient Inverse Simpson Index values.

Libraries were prepared by immunoSEQ multiplex PCR; TCRdb keeps only in-frame clonotypes and omits some of them. Among tens of thousands of clones, 92% were seen once, and the ten largest hold 9.5% to 12%. Blood collection times were about day -28 and days 30, 100, 180 posttransplant. Germline CDR1 reads MNHEY; CDR2 reads SVGAGI. Trimming cost V 2 bases and J 4 bases; bases outside gene matches: 5. The CDR3 has 16 amino acids. This specimen consisted of PBMCs, obtained 100 days after allogeneic stem cell transplant. This clonotype was obtained from a female patient between 50 and 60 years old who had an allogeneic stem cell transplant from a related donor, so the T cells may come from the graft donor. Some clones in this sample may be carry-over from other donors' samples. V is TRBV6-5 and J is TRBJ1-4; the match to TRBD1 covers 9 bases. The CDR3 bases are TGTGCCAGCAGTTACGGAGACAGGGGGGATAATGAAAAACTGTTTTTT. It yields the protein CASSYGDRGDNEKLFF.